This T cell receptor (beta chain) comes out of a study of blood T cells in healthy people across ages. There are 13 residues in the CDR3. The V gene's germline CDR1 is SQVTM and CDR2 ANQGSEA. The second PCR ran about 6 to 12 cycles with a sample-barcoded 5' primer and J-beta primers. TCRdb reprocessed the 5' RACE reads with MiXCR, giving one entry per CDR3 protein. Of around 690,000 distinct CDR3 sequences in the sample, about 54% were seen once. This TCR was recovered from a man between 60 and 70 years old in good health. The J gene is TRBJ2-1, the V gene TRBV29-1; TRBD2 might be the D (6 bases). The J call may not be correct, given that the DNA end is closer to TRBJ2-7. The sample taken for sequencing was blood. The CDR3 is CSVEKGTPLEQYF. CDR3 bases: TGCAGCGTTGAAAAGGGGACTCCTCTCGAGCAGTACTTC.